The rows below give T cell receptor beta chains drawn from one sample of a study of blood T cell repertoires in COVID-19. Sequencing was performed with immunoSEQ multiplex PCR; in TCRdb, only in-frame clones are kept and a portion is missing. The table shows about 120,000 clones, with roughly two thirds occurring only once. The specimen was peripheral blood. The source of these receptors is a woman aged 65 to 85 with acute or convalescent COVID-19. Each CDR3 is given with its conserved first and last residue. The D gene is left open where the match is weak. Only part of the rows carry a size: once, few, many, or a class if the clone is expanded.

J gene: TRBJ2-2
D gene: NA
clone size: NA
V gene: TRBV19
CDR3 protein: CASSKTGRTTGELFF
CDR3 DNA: TGTGCCAGTAGTAAGACAGGGAGGACCACCGGGGAGCTGTTTTTT

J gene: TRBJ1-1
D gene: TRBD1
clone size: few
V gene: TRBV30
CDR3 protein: CAWRPGGATEAFF
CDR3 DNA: TGTGCCTGGAGACCAGGGGGCGCGACTGAAGCTTTCTTT

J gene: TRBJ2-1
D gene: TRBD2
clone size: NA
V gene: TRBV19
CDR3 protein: CASSTSGLAGGNEQFF
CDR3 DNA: TGTGCCAGTAGTACTTCCGGACTAGCGGGAGGTAATGAGCAGTTCTTC

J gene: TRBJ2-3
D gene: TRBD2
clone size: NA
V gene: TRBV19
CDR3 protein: CASNTNGKGEGDTQYF
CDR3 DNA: TGTGCCAGTAATACCAACGGGAAAGGGGAGGGAGATACGCAGTATTTT

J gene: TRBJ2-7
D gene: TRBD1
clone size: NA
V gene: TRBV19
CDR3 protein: CASSRGTGYEQYF
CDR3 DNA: TGTGCCAGTAGTAGAGGGACAGGCTACGAGCAGTACTTC

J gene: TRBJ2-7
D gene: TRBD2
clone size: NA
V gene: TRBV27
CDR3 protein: CASSLNPSGSNEQYF
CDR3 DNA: TGTGCCAGCAGTTTAAATCCCAGCGGGAGCAACGAGCAGTACTTC

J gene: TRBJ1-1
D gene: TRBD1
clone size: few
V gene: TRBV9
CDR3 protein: CASSTGTAGTEAFF
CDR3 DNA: TGTGCCAGCAGCACCGGGACAGCCGGCACTGAAGCTTTCTTT

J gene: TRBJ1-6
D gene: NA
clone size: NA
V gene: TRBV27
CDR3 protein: CASSLFRGSNSPLHF
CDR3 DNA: TGTGCCAGCAGTTTATTCCGGGGGTCCAATTCACCCCTCCACTTT

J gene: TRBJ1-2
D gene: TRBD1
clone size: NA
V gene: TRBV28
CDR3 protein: CASSSGQGNGYTF
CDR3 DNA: TGTGCCAGCAGTTCAGGACAGGGGAATGGCTACACCTTC

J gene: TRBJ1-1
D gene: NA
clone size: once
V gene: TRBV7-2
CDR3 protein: CASSLVAGVTNTEAFF
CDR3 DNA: TGTGCCAGCAGCTTAGTTGCAGGGGTGACTAACACTGAAGCTTTCTTT

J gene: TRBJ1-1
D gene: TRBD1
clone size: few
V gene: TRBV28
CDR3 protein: CASSLVRQGAVGTEAFF
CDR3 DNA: TGTGCCAGCAGTTTGGTCAGACAGGGGGCAGTCGGTACTGAAGCTTTCTTT

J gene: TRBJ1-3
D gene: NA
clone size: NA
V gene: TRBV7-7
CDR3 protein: CASSSSQGSGNTIYF
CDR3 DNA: TGTGCCAGCAGCTCATCCCAGGGATCGGGAAACACCATATATTTT

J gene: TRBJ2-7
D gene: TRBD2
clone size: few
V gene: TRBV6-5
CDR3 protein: CASSLGLAATYEQYF
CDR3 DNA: TGTGCCAGCAGCTTGGGACTAGCGGCCACCTACGAGCAGTACTTC

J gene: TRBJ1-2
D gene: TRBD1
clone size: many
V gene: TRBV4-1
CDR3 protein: CASSHGTGVGYTF
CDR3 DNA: TGCGCCAGCAGCCATGGGACAGGGGTTGGCTACACCTTC

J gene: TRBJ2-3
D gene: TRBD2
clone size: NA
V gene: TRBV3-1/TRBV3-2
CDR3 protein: CASSSGLAGGTDTQYF
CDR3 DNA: TGTGCCAGCAGCTCAGGACTAGCGGGGGGCACAGATACGCAGTATTTT

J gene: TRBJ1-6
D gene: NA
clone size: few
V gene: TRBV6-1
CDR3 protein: CASSEFGRDNSPLHF
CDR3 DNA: TGTGCCAGCAGTGAATTTGGGAGAGATAATTCACCCCTCCACTTT

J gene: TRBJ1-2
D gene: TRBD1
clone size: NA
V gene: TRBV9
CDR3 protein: CASSVAWGDSYGYTF
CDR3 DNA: TGTGCCAGCAGCGTCGCATGGGGGGACAGCTATGGCTACACCTTC

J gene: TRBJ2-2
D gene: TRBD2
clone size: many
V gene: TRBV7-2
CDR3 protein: CASSPGGPAGELFF
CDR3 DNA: TGTGCCAGCAGCCCGGGGGGGCCTGCCGGGGAGCTGTTTTTT

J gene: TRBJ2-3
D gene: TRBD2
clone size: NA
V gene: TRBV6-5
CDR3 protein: CASRWGREADTQYF
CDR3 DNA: TGTGCCAGCAGGTGGGGACGGGAGGCAGATACGCAGTATTTT

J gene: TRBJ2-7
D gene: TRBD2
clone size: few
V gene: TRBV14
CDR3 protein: CASSRLGLAGGPYYEQYF
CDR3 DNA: TGTGCCAGCAGCCGACTAGGACTAGCGGGAGGACCATATTACGAGCAGTACTTC

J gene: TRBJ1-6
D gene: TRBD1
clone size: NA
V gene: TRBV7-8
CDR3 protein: CASSLRQGTHSPLHF
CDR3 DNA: TGTGCCAGCAGCTTGAGACAGGGTACGCATTCACCCCTCCACTTT

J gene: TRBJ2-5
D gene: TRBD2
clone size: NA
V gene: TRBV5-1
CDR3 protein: CASSLSGRLSQETQYF
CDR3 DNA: TGCGCCAGCAGCTTGAGCGGGAGGCTTTCACAAGAGACCCAGTACTTC

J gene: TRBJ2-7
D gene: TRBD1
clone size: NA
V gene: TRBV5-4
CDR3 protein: CASSLGGQLDGEQYF
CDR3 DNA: TGTGCCAGCAGCTTGGGGGGACAGCTAGACGGCGAGCAGTACTTC

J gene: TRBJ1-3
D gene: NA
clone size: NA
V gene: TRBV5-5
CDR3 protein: CASSPIGNTIYF
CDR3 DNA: TGTGCCAGCAGCCCCATTGGAAACACCATATATTTT

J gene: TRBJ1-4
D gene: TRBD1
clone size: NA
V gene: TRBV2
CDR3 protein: CASSRDREFEKLFF
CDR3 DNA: TGTGCCAGCAGTAGGGACAGGGAGTTTGAAAAACTGTTTTTT

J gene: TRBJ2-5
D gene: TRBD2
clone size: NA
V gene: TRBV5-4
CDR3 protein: CASSLPGLQETQYF
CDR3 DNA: TGTGCCAGCAGCTTGCCGGGACTACAAGAGACCCAGTACTTC

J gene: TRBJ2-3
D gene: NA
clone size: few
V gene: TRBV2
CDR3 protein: CASSSGTFSTDTQYF
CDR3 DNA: TGTGCCAGCAGTTCCGGGACTTTTAGCACAGATACGCAGTATTTT

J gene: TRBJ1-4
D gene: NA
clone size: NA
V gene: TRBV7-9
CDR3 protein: CASSLVFDSEAEKLFF
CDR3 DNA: TGTGCCAGCAGCTTAGTCTTCGACTCAGAGGCTGAAAAACTGTTTTTT

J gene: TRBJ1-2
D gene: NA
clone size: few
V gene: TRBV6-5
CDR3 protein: CASSRGLGYTF
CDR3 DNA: TGTGCCAGCTCGCGGGGGCTTGGCTACACCTTC

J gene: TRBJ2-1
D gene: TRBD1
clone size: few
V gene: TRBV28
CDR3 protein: CASSLAGTGGYEQFF
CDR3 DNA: TGTGCCAGCAGTCTCGCCGGGACAGGGGGGTATGAGCAGTTCTTC

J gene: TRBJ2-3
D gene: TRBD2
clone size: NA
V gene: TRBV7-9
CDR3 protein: CASSKISGVRADTQYF
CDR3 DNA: TGTGCCAGCAGCAAAATTAGCGGGGTTAGGGCAGATACGCAGTATTTT

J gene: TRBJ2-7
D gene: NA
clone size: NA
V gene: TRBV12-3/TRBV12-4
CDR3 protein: CASSTSSSYEQYF
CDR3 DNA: TGTGCCAGCAGCACTAGCAGCTCCTACGAGCAGTACTTC

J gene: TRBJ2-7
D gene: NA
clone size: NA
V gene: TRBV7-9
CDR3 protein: CASSPGDEQYF
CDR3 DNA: TGTGCCAGCAGCCCCGGGGACGAGCAGTACTTC

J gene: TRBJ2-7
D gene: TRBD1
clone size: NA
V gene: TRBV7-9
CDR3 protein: CASSGTGPTYEQYF
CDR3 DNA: TGTGCCAGCAGCGGGACAGGCCCGACCTACGAGCAGTACTTC

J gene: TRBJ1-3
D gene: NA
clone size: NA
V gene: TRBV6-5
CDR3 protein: CASTNSGNTIYF
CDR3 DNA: TGTGCCAGCACTAACTCTGGAAACACCATATATTTT

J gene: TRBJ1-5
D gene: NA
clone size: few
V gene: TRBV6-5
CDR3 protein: CASRSRFNQPQHF
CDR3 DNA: TGTGCCAGCCGTTCCAGGTTCAATCAGCCCCAGCATTTT

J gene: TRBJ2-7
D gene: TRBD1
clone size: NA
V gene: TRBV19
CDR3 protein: CASSGTVNSYEQYF
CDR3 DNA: TGTGCCAGTAGTGGGACAGTAAATTCCTACGAGCAGTACTTC

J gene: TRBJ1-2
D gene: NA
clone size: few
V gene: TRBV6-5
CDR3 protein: CASSYGVGAYGYTF
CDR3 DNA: TGTGCCAGCAGTTACGGGGTGGGAGCCTATGGCTACACCTTC

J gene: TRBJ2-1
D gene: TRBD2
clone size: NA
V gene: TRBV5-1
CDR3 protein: CASSAGEAYNEQFF
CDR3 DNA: TGCGCCAGCTCCGCGGGGGAGGCCTACAATGAGCAGTTCTTC

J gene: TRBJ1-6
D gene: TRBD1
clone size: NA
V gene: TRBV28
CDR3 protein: CASRTTGLNSPLHF
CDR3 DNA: TGTGCCAGCAGGACGACAGGGTTGAATTCACCCCTCCACTTT

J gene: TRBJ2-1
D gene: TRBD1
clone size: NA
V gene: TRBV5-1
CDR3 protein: CASSERPGQGHNEQFF
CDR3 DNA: TGCGCCAGCAGCGAGAGACCGGGACAGGGGCACAATGAGCAGTTCTTC

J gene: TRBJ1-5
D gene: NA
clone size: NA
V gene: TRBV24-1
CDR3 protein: CAIQRQTGSSEHF
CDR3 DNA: TGTGCCATCCAGAGGCAAACCGGGTCCTCTGAGCATTTT

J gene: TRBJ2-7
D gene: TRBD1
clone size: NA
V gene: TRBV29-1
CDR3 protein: CSFLGQGAYEQYF
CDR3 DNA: TGCAGCTTTTTAGGACAGGGGGCCTACGAGCAGTACTTC

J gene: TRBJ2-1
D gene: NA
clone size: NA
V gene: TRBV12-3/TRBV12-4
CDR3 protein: CASSSREVGFF
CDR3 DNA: TGTGCCAGCAGTTCAAGGGAGGTAGGGTTCTTC

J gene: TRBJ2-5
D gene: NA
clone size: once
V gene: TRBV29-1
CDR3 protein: CSASQEAQYF
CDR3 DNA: TGCAGCGCCTCACAAGAGGCCCAGTACTTC

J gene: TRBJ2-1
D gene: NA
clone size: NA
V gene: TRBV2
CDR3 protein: CASSAATHEQFF
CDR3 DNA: TGTGCCAGCAGTGCGGCGACACATGAGCAGTTCTTC

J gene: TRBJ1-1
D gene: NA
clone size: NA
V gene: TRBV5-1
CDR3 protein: CASSFRGNTEAFF
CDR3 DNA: TGCGCCAGCAGCTTCAGGGGGAACACTGAAGCTTTCTTT

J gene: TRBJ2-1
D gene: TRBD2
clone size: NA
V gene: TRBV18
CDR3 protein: CASSPLAGGDNEQFF
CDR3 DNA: TGTGCCAGCTCACCCTTAGCGGGGGGGGACAATGAGCAGTTCTTC

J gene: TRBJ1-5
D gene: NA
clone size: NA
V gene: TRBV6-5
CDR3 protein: CASIRDWSNQPQHF
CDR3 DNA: TGTGCCAGCATCCGGGACTGGAGCAATCAGCCCCAGCATTTT

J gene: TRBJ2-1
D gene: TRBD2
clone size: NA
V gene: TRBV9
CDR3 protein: CASTLDGGAGEQFF
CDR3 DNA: TGTGCCAGCACCCTGGACGGGGGGGCGGGTGAGCAGTTCTTC

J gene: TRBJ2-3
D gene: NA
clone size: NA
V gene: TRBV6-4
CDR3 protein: CASSDPLANSSTDTQYF
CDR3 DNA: TGTGCCAGCAGTGACCCCCTAGCGAACTCTAGCACAGATACGCAGTATTTT